Listed below are T cell receptor beta chains from one sample, sequenced in a study of T cells after yellow fever vaccination. TCRdb fed the 5' RACE reads into MiXCR, producing one record per CDR3 protein. This sample has approximately 350,000 distinct CDR3 sequences, with under 14% found just once. The sequences come from PBMCs, collected on the day of the first yellow fever vaccination. The receptors shown here come from a man younger than 35 who received the YFV17D yellow fever vaccine. CDR3s include the opening cysteine and the closing phenylalanine or tryptophan. Fields, in order: V gene, J gene, D gene, clone size, CDR3 protein, CDR3 DNA. The D gene is left open where the match is weak. Not every row has a clone size; where given, it reads once, few, many or a size class.

v_gene: TRBV18
j_gene: TRBJ2-3
d_gene: TRBD1
abundance: .
CDR3aa: CASSRDRPKLGEDTQYF
CDR3nt: TGTGCCAGCTCACGGGACAGGCCGAAACTCGGGGAAGATACGCAGTATTTT

v_gene: TRBV19
j_gene: TRBJ1-2
d_gene: .
abundance: .
CDR3aa: CASSIGTADVGYGYTF
CDR3nt: TGTGCCAGTAGTATAGGGACCGCCGACGTTGGCTATGGCTACACCTTC

v_gene: TRBV7-2
j_gene: TRBJ2-1
d_gene: TRBD2
abundance: .
CDR3aa: CASSDWTSEVHEQFF
CDR3nt: TGTGCCAGCAGCGATTGGACTAGCGAGGTTCATGAGCAGTTCTTC

v_gene: TRBV6-2/TRBV6-3
j_gene: TRBJ2-5
d_gene: TRBD2
abundance: .
CDR3aa: CASSYGKTSGWGETQYF
CDR3nt: TGTGCCAGCAGTTACGGAAAGACTAGCGGGTGGGGAGAGACCCAGTACTTC

v_gene: TRBV7-8
j_gene: TRBJ1-3
d_gene: .
abundance: .
CDR3aa: CASSLVDSGNTIYF
CDR3nt: TGTGCCAGCAGCTTAGTGGACTCTGGAAACACCATATATTTT

v_gene: TRBV5-1
j_gene: TRBJ1-5
d_gene: TRBD1
abundance: .
CDR3aa: CASSLEGAGNQPQHF
CDR3nt: TGCGCCAGCAGCTTGGAGGGGGCTGGCAATCAGCCCCAGCATTTT

v_gene: TRBV7-8
j_gene: TRBJ2-2
d_gene: TRBD2
abundance: .
CDR3aa: CASSYPLAGGSGELFF
CDR3nt: TGTGCCAGCAGCTACCCCCTAGCGGGGGGGTCCGGGGAGCTGTTTTTT

v_gene: TRBV7-8
j_gene: TRBJ2-1
d_gene: .
abundance: many
CDR3aa: CASSLAGTSSPNEQFF
CDR3nt: TGTGCCAGCAGCTTAGCTGGGACCTCTTCGCCCAATGAGCAGTTCTTC

v_gene: TRBV7-2
j_gene: TRBJ2-1
d_gene: TRBD1
abundance: .
CDR3aa: CASSGGHRGDGNEQFF
CDR3nt: TGTGCCAGCAGCGGGGGTCACAGGGGGGATGGAAATGAGCAGTTCTTC

v_gene: TRBV18
j_gene: TRBJ1-6
d_gene: TRBD1
abundance: few
CDR3aa: CASSTGDPDLSPLHF
CDR3nt: TGTGCCAGCTCGACAGGGGATCCCGATTTGTCACCCCTCCACTTT

v_gene: TRBV7-9
j_gene: TRBJ2-7
d_gene: .
abundance: .
CDR3aa: CASSVSSVNEQYF
CDR3nt: TGTGCCAGCAGCGTCAGTAGTGTGAACGAGCAGTACTTC

v_gene: TRBV5-4
j_gene: TRBJ2-3
d_gene: TRBD2
abundance: .
CDR3aa: CASSEKSSGGQDTQYF
CDR3nt: TGTGCCAGCAGCGAAAAGTCGTCGGGGGGGCAGGATACGCAGTATTTT

v_gene: TRBV7-2
j_gene: TRBJ2-1
d_gene: .
abundance: .
CDR3aa: CASRGPGENNEQFF
CDR3nt: TGTGCCAGCCGGGGCCCTGGAGAGAACAATGAGCAGTTCTTC

v_gene: TRBV10-3
j_gene: TRBJ1-2
d_gene: TRBD1
abundance: few
CDR3aa: CAISVGQDYGYTF
CDR3nt: TGTGCCATCAGTGTCGGACAGGACTATGGCTACACCTTC

v_gene: TRBV6-2/TRBV6-3
j_gene: TRBJ1-1
d_gene: TRBD1
abundance: .
CDR3aa: CASSPGTVIEAFF
CDR3nt: TGTGCCAGCAGCCCTGGGACAGTTATAGAAGCTTTCTTT

v_gene: TRBV3-1
j_gene: TRBJ2-4
d_gene: .
abundance: .
CDR3aa: CASSQVGGDIQYF
CDR3nt: TGTGCCAGCAGCCAAGTGGGCGGGGACATTCAGTACTTC

v_gene: TRBV6-5
j_gene: TRBJ1-2
d_gene: .
abundance: .
CDR3aa: CASSYRTSNYGYTF
CDR3nt: TGTGCCAGCAGTTACAGGACCTCTAACTATGGCTACACCTTC

v_gene: TRBV4-3
j_gene: TRBJ2-1
d_gene: TRBD2
abundance: .
CDR3aa: CASSDPGRGDEQFF
CDR3nt: TGCGCCAGCAGCGACCCGGGGCGGGGGGACGAGCAGTTCTTC

v_gene: TRBV5-1
j_gene: TRBJ2-2
d_gene: .
abundance: few
CDR3aa: CASSLGQPNTGELFF
CDR3nt: TGCGCCAGCAGCTTGGGTCAGCCGAACACCGGGGAGCTGTTTTTT

v_gene: TRBV9
j_gene: TRBJ2-5
d_gene: TRBD2
abundance: few
CDR3aa: CASSVDGTSGGARRETQYF
CDR3nt: TGTGCCAGCAGCGTAGACGGGACTAGCGGGGGGGCCCGTCGGGAGACCCAGTACTTC

v_gene: TRBV7-9
j_gene: TRBJ2-1
d_gene: TRBD2
abundance: few
CDR3aa: CASSRPQRGGYNEQFF
CDR3nt: TGTGCCAGCAGCCGTCCACAGCGGGGGGGCTACAATGAGCAGTTCTTC

v_gene: TRBV3-1
j_gene: TRBJ2-1
d_gene: TRBD2
abundance: few
CDR3aa: CASSQDRRGKWFF
CDR3nt: TGTGCCAGCAGCCAAGATCGGCGGGGGAAGTGGTTCTTC

v_gene: TRBV20-1
j_gene: TRBJ2-2
d_gene: .
abundance: .
CDR3aa: CSATRHVRATNTGELFF
CDR3nt: TGCAGTGCTACCCGACACGTAAGAGCTACGAACACCGGGGAGCTGTTTTTT

v_gene: TRBV6-5
j_gene: TRBJ2-5
d_gene: .
abundance: .
CDR3aa: CASFGLETQYF
CDR3nt: TGTGCCAGCTTCGGTTTAGAGACCCAGTACTTC

v_gene: TRBV2
j_gene: TRBJ2-7
d_gene: .
abundance: few
CDR3aa: CASSNGGYEQYF
CDR3nt: TGTGCCAGCTCTAACGGGGGCTACGAGCAGTACTTC

v_gene: TRBV15
j_gene: TRBJ2-7
d_gene: TRBD1
abundance: .
CDR3aa: CATARDRSYEQYF
CDR3nt: TGTGCCACCGCCCGGGACAGGTCCTACGAGCAGTACTTC

v_gene: TRBV4-3
j_gene: TRBJ2-1
d_gene: .
abundance: .
CDR3aa: CASSQPQGRSSYNEQFF
CDR3nt: TGCGCCAGCAGCCAGCCCCAGGGCAGGAGCTCCTACAATGAGCAGTTCTTC

v_gene: TRBV12-3/TRBV12-4
j_gene: TRBJ2-3
d_gene: TRBD2
abundance: .
CDR3aa: CASTRAGGGNTDTQYF
CDR3nt: TGTGCCAGCACCAGGGCCGGGGGGGGGAACACAGATACGCAGTATTTT

v_gene: TRBV5-1
j_gene: TRBJ2-1
d_gene: .
abundance: few
CDR3aa: CASSLDLPGNNEQFF
CDR3nt: TGCGCCAGCAGCTTGGACCTCCCCGGGAACAATGAGCAGTTCTTC

v_gene: TRBV6-2/TRBV6-3
j_gene: TRBJ1-2
d_gene: TRBD1
abundance: few
CDR3aa: CASITGDYGYTF
CDR3nt: TGTGCCAGCATAACAGGGGACTATGGCTACACCTTC

v_gene: TRBV6-4
j_gene: TRBJ1-1
d_gene: .
abundance: .
CDR3aa: CASSDTKGEAFF
CDR3nt: TGTGCCAGCAGTGACACCAAGGGGGAAGCTTTCTTT

v_gene: TRBV6-2/TRBV6-3
j_gene: TRBJ2-7
d_gene: .
abundance: many
CDR3aa: CASTDNYEQYF
CDR3nt: TGTGCCAGCACGGACAATTACGAGCAGTACTTC

v_gene: TRBV6-1
j_gene: TRBJ1-5
d_gene: .
abundance: .
CDR3aa: CASSDLTENQPQHF
CDR3nt: TGTGCCAGCAGTGACTTGACGGAAAATCAGCCCCAGCATTTT

v_gene: TRBV3-1
j_gene: TRBJ2-5
d_gene: TRBD1
abundance: few
CDR3aa: CASSPRSEGQGAQYF
CDR3nt: TGTGCCAGCAGCCCTAGGAGCGAGGGCCAGGGGGCCCAGTACTTC

v_gene: TRBV5-8
j_gene: TRBJ2-7
d_gene: .
abundance: .
CDR3aa: CASTPEQYF
CDR3nt: TGTGCCAGCACTCCCGAGCAGTACTTC

v_gene: TRBV12-3/TRBV12-4
j_gene: TRBJ2-1
d_gene: .
abundance: few
CDR3aa: CASSRTGGDNEQFF
CDR3nt: TGTGCCAGCAGTCGAACAGGGGGGGACAATGAGCAGTTCTTC

v_gene: TRBV7-9
j_gene: TRBJ1-1
d_gene: .
abundance: .
CDR3aa: CASRPDIYTEAFF
CDR3nt: TGTGCCAGCAGACCGGACATTTACACTGAAGCTTTCTTT

v_gene: TRBV21-1
j_gene: TRBJ1-6
d_gene: .
abundance: .
CDR3aa: CASEARQPTNSPLHF
CDR3nt: TGTGCCTCCGAGGCCAGGCAACCTACTAATTCACCCCTCCACTTT

v_gene: TRBV9
j_gene: TRBJ1-1
d_gene: .
abundance: few
CDR3aa: CASSVSQENTEAFF
CDR3nt: TGTGCCAGCAGCGTCTCCCAGGAGAACACTGAAGCTTTCTTT

v_gene: TRBV6-7
j_gene: TRBJ1-5
d_gene: .
abundance: few
CDR3aa: CASSYMGLDSNQPQHF
CDR3nt: TGTGCCAGCAGTTACATGGGATTGGATAGCAATCAGCCCCAGCATTTT

v_gene: TRBV2
j_gene: TRBJ1-1
d_gene: TRBD1
abundance: many
CDR3aa: CASRDRMNTEAFF
CDR3nt: TGTGCCAGCAGGGACAGGATGAACACTGAAGCTTTCTTT

v_gene: TRBV9
j_gene: TRBJ1-2
d_gene: .
abundance: few
CDR3aa: CASSVGPGMVYGYTF
CDR3nt: TGTGCCAGCAGCGTAGGTCCAGGGATGGTCTATGGCTACACCTTC

v_gene: TRBV7-3
j_gene: TRBJ2-3
d_gene: .
abundance: few
CDR3aa: CASSPTGGWDTQYF
CDR3nt: TGTGCCAGCAGCCCGACCGGGGGTTGGGATACGCAGTATTTT

v_gene: TRBV4-1
j_gene: TRBJ1-2
d_gene: TRBD1
abundance: .
CDR3aa: CASSQEHRGYGYTF
CDR3nt: TGCGCCAGCAGCCAAGAGCACAGGGGCTATGGCTACACCTTC

v_gene: TRBV12-3/TRBV12-4
j_gene: TRBJ1-4
d_gene: .
abundance: .
CDR3aa: CASSPGARAAEKLFF
CDR3nt: TGTGCCAGCAGTCCGGGGGCTAGGGCGGCGGAAAAACTGTTTTTT

v_gene: TRBV10-3
j_gene: TRBJ2-7
d_gene: .
abundance: many
CDR3aa: CAISDLEKQYEQYF
CDR3nt: TGTGCCATCAGTGATCTAGAGAAGCAGTACGAGCAGTACTTC

v_gene: TRBV4-1
j_gene: TRBJ2-1
d_gene: .
abundance: many
CDR3aa: CASSQRFAMSYNEQFF
CDR3nt: TGCGCCAGCAGCCAACGCTTCGCGATGTCCTACAATGAGCAGTTCTTC